This is a list of T cell receptor beta chains from one sample in a study of regulatory T cells in long-lasting Graves disease. From the multiplex PCR reads, TCRdb called clonotypes with MiXCR, one entry per CDR3 protein. The table lists roughly 430,000 distinct CDR3 sequences, 15% to 20% of them singletons. This sample also appeared in a second study, on T cells in Graves' hyperthyroidism and ophthalmopathy.

The sequences come from peripheral blood mononuclear cells (PBMCs), collected at new diagnosis, from a patient treated with antithyroid drugs. Every receptor here comes from a woman in her 30s with Graves disease. The CDR3 runs from the conserved cysteine through the conserved F or W. Fields, in order: V gene, D gene, J gene, clone size, CDR3 protein, CDR3 DNA. D genes are given only for firm matches. The size of a clone is reported for some rows only, either as once, few or many, or as a class for expanded clones.

v_call: TRBV6-1; d_call: NA; j_call: TRBJ2-2; clone_size: NA; cdr3_aa: CASTGRGSGSLFF; cdr3_nt: TGTGCCAGCACCGGACGGGGCAGCGGTTCTCTGTTTTTT
v_call: TRBV3-1; d_call: NA; j_call: TRBJ1-1; clone_size: few; cdr3_aa: CASSSRSEAFF; cdr3_nt: TGTGCCAGCAGTTCAAGGTCGGAAGCTTTCTTT
v_call: TRBV27; d_call: NA; j_call: TRBJ1-1; clone_size: many; cdr3_aa: CASRKPGYLYEAFF; cdr3_nt: TGTGCCAGCAGGAAACCGGGGTACCTTTATGAAGCTTTCTTT
v_call: TRBV6-2/TRBV6-3; d_call: NA; j_call: TRBJ2-1; clone_size: NA; cdr3_aa: CASSAWGSSYNEQFF; cdr3_nt: TGTGCCAGCAGTGCTTGGGGGAGTTCCTACAATGAGCAGTTCTTC
v_call: TRBV11-2; d_call: NA; j_call: TRBJ1-1; clone_size: many; cdr3_aa: CASSASGLNTEAFF; cdr3_nt: TGTGCCAGCAGCGCATCAGGGTTGAACACTGAAGCTTTCTTT
v_call: TRBV5-1; d_call: TRBD1; j_call: TRBJ2-3; clone_size: NA; cdr3_aa: CASRDRQGLNTQYF; cdr3_nt: TGCGCCAGCAGGGATAGACAGGGGCTAAATACGCAGTATTTT
v_call: TRBV9; d_call: NA; j_call: TRBJ2-3; clone_size: few; cdr3_aa: CASTRDSLSDTQYF; cdr3_nt: TGTGCCAGCACTCGGGACTCTCTTTCAGATACGCAGTATTTT
v_call: TRBV28; d_call: NA; j_call: TRBJ2-7; clone_size: many; cdr3_aa: CASSPPAGSYEQYF; cdr3_nt: TGTGCCAGCAGTCCACCGGCCGGCTCCTACGAGCAGTACTTC
v_call: TRBV7-6; d_call: TRBD2; j_call: TRBJ2-5; clone_size: many; cdr3_aa: CASSFAGRGETQYF; cdr3_nt: TGTGCCAGCAGCTTCGCCGGGAGGGGCGAGACCCAGTACTTC
v_call: TRBV13; d_call: NA; j_call: TRBJ1-2; clone_size: NA; cdr3_aa: CASSLASPGEVGPYGYTF; cdr3_nt: TGTGCCAGCAGCTTGGCCTCCCCAGGGGAAGTGGGCCCCTATGGCTACACCTTC
v_call: TRBV20-1; d_call: NA; j_call: TRBJ1-1; clone_size: many; cdr3_aa: CSARWGRTEAFF; cdr3_nt: TGCAGTGCTAGGTGGGGTAGGACTGAAGCTTTCTTT
v_call: TRBV2; d_call: NA; j_call: TRBJ1-3; clone_size: few; cdr3_aa: CASSEVVTSGNTIYF; cdr3_nt: TGTGCCAGCAGTGAAGTGGTCACCTCTGGAAACACCATATATTTT
v_call: TRBV20-1; d_call: TRBD2; j_call: TRBJ2-2; clone_size: NA; cdr3_aa: CSATASGRTITGELFF; cdr3_nt: TGCAGTGCTACAGCTAGCGGGAGGACTATCACCGGGGAGCTGTTTTTT
v_call: TRBV5-1; d_call: TRBD1; j_call: TRBJ1-5; clone_size: many; cdr3_aa: CASSLAGQNQPQHF; cdr3_nt: TGCGCCAGCAGCCTGGCGGGACAGAATCAGCCCCAGCATTTT
v_call: TRBV28; d_call: TRBD1; j_call: TRBJ1-1; clone_size: many; cdr3_aa: CASSDRGLYTEAFF; cdr3_nt: TGTGCCAGCAGTGACAGGGGCTTGTACACTGAAGCTTTCTTT
v_call: TRBV11-2; d_call: NA; j_call: TRBJ1-1; clone_size: many; cdr3_aa: CASRRGRMNTEAFF; cdr3_nt: TGTGCCAGCAGAAGAGGACGGATGAACACTGAAGCTTTCTTT
v_call: TRBV20-1; d_call: NA; j_call: TRBJ1-3; clone_size: few; cdr3_aa: CSASIRGGGGNTIYF; cdr3_nt: TGCAGTGCTAGTATTCGGGGCGGTGGTGGAAACACCATATATTTT
v_call: TRBV7-9; d_call: TRBD1; j_call: TRBJ1-5; clone_size: few; cdr3_aa: CASSPSTGGQPQHF; cdr3_nt: TGTGCCAGCAGCCCCTCGACAGGGGGTCAGCCCCAGCATTTT
v_call: TRBV6-1; d_call: NA; j_call: TRBJ2-5; clone_size: many; cdr3_aa: CASSLGWRETQYF; cdr3_nt: TGTGCCAGCAGTCTGGGTTGGCGGGAGACCCAGTACTTC
v_call: TRBV28; d_call: NA; j_call: TRBJ2-3; clone_size: NA; cdr3_aa: CASGFRGYSTDTQYF; cdr3_nt: TGTGCCAGCGGGTTCAGGGGATATAGCACAGATACGCAGTATTTT
v_call: TRBV28; d_call: TRBD1; j_call: TRBJ1-4; clone_size: many; cdr3_aa: CATHRGLGEKLFF; cdr3_nt: TGTGCCACTCACAGGGGTCTGGGGGAAAAACTGTTTTTT
v_call: TRBV6-2/TRBV6-3; d_call: NA; j_call: TRBJ1-3; clone_size: NA; cdr3_aa: CASSYSHQASGNTIYF; cdr3_nt: TGTGCCAGCAGTTATAGTCATCAGGCCTCTGGAAACACCATATATTTT
v_call: TRBV12-3/TRBV12-4; d_call: NA; j_call: TRBJ2-2; clone_size: many; cdr3_aa: CASSSRKEVDTGELFF; cdr3_nt: TGTGCCAGCAGTTCTCGCAAAGAGGTCGACACCGGGGAGCTGTTTTTT
v_call: TRBV14; d_call: TRBD1; j_call: TRBJ2-2; clone_size: NA; cdr3_aa: CASSPTGKGTGELFF; cdr3_nt: TGTGCCAGCAGCCCGACAGGGAAGGGCACCGGGGAGCTGTTTTTT
v_call: TRBV29-1; d_call: NA; j_call: TRBJ1-5; clone_size: few; cdr3_aa: CSVQRPAPQNQPQHF; cdr3_nt: TGCAGCGTCCAACGCCCCGCACCCCAGAATCAGCCCCAGCATTTT
v_call: TRBV18; d_call: TRBD2; j_call: TRBJ2-5; clone_size: once; cdr3_aa: CASSTGLAGQETQYF; cdr3_nt: TGTGCCAGCTCAACGGGACTAGCGGGACAAGAGACCCAGTACTTC